The rows below give T cell receptor beta chains drawn from one sample of a study of cytomegalovirus exposure and HLA in healthy donors. Profiling relied on immunoSEQ multiplex PCR, and the TCRdb table lists in-frame clones only, not all of them. The data show 90,000 to 150,000 clones, 77% seen once. Material for sequencing was PBMCs. The receptors come from a man aged 40-49 years in good health and CMV-seropositive. Each CDR3 is given with its conserved first and last residue. Fields, in order: V gene, J gene, D gene, clone size, CDR3 DNA, CDR3 protein. The D gene is left open where the match is weak. Size values are once, few and many counts, or a class for expanded clones, and some rows have none.

V gene: TRBV7-2; J gene: TRBJ2-2; D gene: TRBD2; clone size: NA; CDR3 DNA: TGTGCCAGCAGCCAATCGGGACTAATTTCCGGGGAGCTGTTTTTT; CDR3 protein: CASSQSGLISGELFF
V gene: TRBV7-9; J gene: TRBJ2-2; D gene: TRBD2; clone size: NA; CDR3 DNA: TGTGCCAGCAGCTTAGGACTAGCGGGGGTATACACCGGGGAGCTGTTTTTT; CDR3 protein: CASSLGLAGVYTGELFF
V gene: TRBV28; J gene: TRBJ1-6; D gene: TRBD1; clone size: NA; CDR3 DNA: TGTGCCAGCAGTCCCCCCATCGGGACAGGGGGTGATTCACCCCTCCACTTT; CDR3 protein: CASSPPIGTGGDSPLHF
V gene: TRBV29-1; J gene: TRBJ2-7; D gene: TRBD1; clone size: NA; CDR3 DNA: TGCAGCGTTGGGCACAACAGGGGGGAGCAGTACTTC; CDR3 protein: CSVGHNRGEQYF
V gene: TRBV9; J gene: TRBJ1-3; D gene: NA; clone size: NA; CDR3 DNA: TGTGCCAGCAGCGTAGGAGAGGGAACGGTTGGAAACACCATATATTTT; CDR3 protein: CASSVGEGTVGNTIYF
V gene: TRBV5-4; J gene: TRBJ2-7; D gene: NA; clone size: NA; CDR3 DNA: TGTGCCAGCAGCTTGGGTAGGAGGGAATCCTACGAGCAGTACTTC; CDR3 protein: CASSLGRRESYEQYF
V gene: TRBV27; J gene: TRBJ1-1; D gene: NA; clone size: NA; CDR3 DNA: TGTGCCAGCAGAGAACAGGGAATGAACACTGAAGCTTTCTTT; CDR3 protein: CASREQGMNTEAFF
V gene: TRBV4-1; J gene: TRBJ2-5; D gene: NA; clone size: NA; CDR3 DNA: TGCGCCAGCAGCCAAAATCGAGGAGGGGGCTCCCAAGAGACCCAGTACTTC; CDR3 protein: CASSQNRGGGSQETQYF
V gene: TRBV7-3; J gene: TRBJ1-5; D gene: NA; clone size: NA; CDR3 DNA: TGTGCCAGCAGCTTAGGGCAGGGTCGGAATCAGCCCCAGCATTTT; CDR3 protein: CASSLGQGRNQPQHF
V gene: TRBV7-2; J gene: TRBJ2-7; D gene: TRBD1; clone size: NA; CDR3 DNA: TGTGCCAGCAGCTTAGGGGGAGCAGGGGGCTACGAGCAGTACTTC; CDR3 protein: CASSLGGAGGYEQYF
V gene: TRBV4-1; J gene: TRBJ1-2; D gene: NA; clone size: NA; CDR3 DNA: TGCGCCAGCAGCCAAGATAAGGAGGGTTATGGCTACACCTTC; CDR3 protein: CASSQDKEGYGYTF
V gene: TRBV7-3; J gene: TRBJ1-1; D gene: NA; clone size: NA; CDR3 DNA: TGTGCCAGCAGCCCTCAGTCGACTGCAGGGGCTGAAGCTTTCTTT; CDR3 protein: CASSPQSTAGAEAFF
V gene: TRBV27; J gene: TRBJ2-2; D gene: TRBD1; clone size: NA; CDR3 DNA: TGTGCCAGCAGGACAACGACCGGGACAGGGCGACTGTTTGACACCGGGGAGCTGTTTTTT; CDR3 protein: CASRTTTGTGRLFDTGELFF
V gene: TRBV27; J gene: TRBJ2-3; D gene: NA; clone size: few; CDR3 DNA: TGTGCCAGCAGTTTAAAGGGGAATAGAGATACGCAGTATTTT; CDR3 protein: CASSLKGNRDTQYF